The 23 T cell receptor beta chains listed next were all sequenced from one sample in a study of blood T cell repertoires in COVID-19. The repertoire was sequenced with immunoSEQ multiplex PCR; TCRdb's copy has only in-frame clones and lacks some. The data contain about 390,000 clones, approximately 87% of them singletons. The specimen was PBMCs or T cells enriched from blood (not recorded which). These receptors were obtained from a woman aged 45-65 years who had recovered from COVID-19.

The chain combines TRBV7-2 with TRBJ2-4, with 7 bases that match TRBD2. The junction had 7 bases not matched to a gene; V was cut back by 2 bases and J by 0 bases. CDR3 length: 17 amino acids. Germline V gives CDR1 SGHTA, CDR2 FQGNSA. The chain's CDR3 is CASSLNPAGVAKNIQYF. The CDR3 region has the DNA TGTGCCAGCAGCTTAAATCCGGCGGGGGTAGCCAAAAACATTCAGTACTTC.

A few counts support this clone. This chain links TRBV18 with TRBJ1-2; 9 nucleotides align to TRBD1. V lost 3 bases and J lost 3; bases outside the gene matches: 2. The CDR3 loop spans 14 amino acids. Per the germline V gene, CDR1 is KGHSH and CDR2 is LQKENI. The chain's CDR3 is CASSPGQGDYGYTF. CDR3 in DNA: TGTGCCAGCTCACCGGGACAGGGAGACTATGGCTACACCTTC.

CDR3 bases: TGCGCCAGCAGCTTGGAAAGACTAGTCCCCTACAATGAGCAGTTCTTC. It codes for CASSLERLVPYNEQFF. The rearrangement joins TRBV5-1 to TRBJ2-1; a weak D match, TRBD2 (6 bases). V was cut by 0 bases and J by 2 bases, with 12 bases left in between. The CDR3 contains 16 residues. The germline V gene encodes CDR1 SGHRS and CDR2 YFSETQ.

CDR3 sequence: CASSQRDHLSRTGLMNTEAFF. In nucleotides, the CDR3 is TGCGCCAGCAGCCAGAGAGACCACCTTTCCCGGACAGGGCTGATGAACACTGAAGCTTTCTTT. The rearrangement uses TRBV4-3 and TRBJ1-1; 8 bases are shared with TRBD1. V shed 3 bases, J shed 0 bases, and the junction held 21 bases outside the gene matches. This CDR3 is built from 21 residues. Germline V gives CDR1 LGHNA, CDR2 YSLEER.

The chain has TRBV28 and TRBJ1-3; D uncertain. Trimming removed 10 bases from V and 2 bases from J, with 9 bases in between. Germline V gene data show CDR1 as MDHEN and CDR2 as SYDVKM. The CDR3 contains 12 residues. The chain's CDR3 is CATESPGNTIYF. The CDR3 DNA reads TGTGCCACCGAAAGCCCTGGAAACACCATATATTTT.

The chain carries TRBV25-1 and TRBJ2-5; D is unclear. The CDR3 covers 17 residues. CDR1 MGHDK and CDR2 SYGVNS come from the germline V gene. The V end lost 2 bases, the J end lost 2 bases, and 18 bases lay between the germline ends. Here the CDR3 reads CASSERSVTLPQETQYF. CDR3 in DNA: TGTGCCAGCAGTGAACGTTCAGTAACCCTCCCTCAAGAGACCCAGTACTTC.

The chain couples TRBV20-1 to TRBJ2-1; 7 bases line up with TRBD2. CDR1 is DFQATT and CDR2 is SNEGSKA in the germline V gene (reference sequence). This CDR3 is 11 amino acids long. The ends lost 3 bases at V and 10 bases at J; junction bases unmatched: 3. CDR3 sequence reads: CSARGGREQFF. The CDR3 coding sequence is TGCAGTGCTAGGGGAGGGCGCGAGCAGTTCTTC.

The gene calls are TRBV12-3 or TRBV12-4 and TRBJ1-1; D gene ambiguous. The CDR3 totals 11 residues. V lost 5 bases and J 5 bases, leaving 6 bases between the germline ends. This chain's CDR3 is CASSPETEAFF. CDR3 nucleotides: TGTGCCAGCAGTCCAGAAACTGAAGCTTTCTTT.

The gene calls are TRBV9 and TRBJ1-6; TRBD1 matches at 10 bases. From germline, CDR1 is SGDLS and CDR2 YYNGEE. V lost 5 bases and J lost 4; bases outside the gene matches: 0. The CDR3 runs 14 residues. CDR3 loop: CASRGQGYNSPLHF. The CDR3 region has the DNA TGTGCCAGCAGGGGACAGGGGTATAATTCACCCCTCCACTTT. Using reference TRBV9 and TRBJ1-6 for the parts outside the CDR3, the full variable domain is DSGVTQTPKHLITATGQRVTLRCSPRSGDLSVYWYQQSLDQGLQFLIQYYNGEERAKGNILERFSAQQFPDLHSELNLSSLELGDSALYFCASRGQGYNSPLHFGNGTRLTVT.

This sequence joins TRBV7-8 and TRBJ1-2; D remains ambiguous. V was cut by 2 bases and J by 4 bases, with 20 bases left in between. Germline V lookup: CDR1 SGHVS, CDR2 FQNEAQ. The CDR3 contains 17 residues. CDR3 residues: CASSLIIGAGFGYGYTF. In DNA, the CDR3 is TGTGCCAGCAGCTTAATCATCGGTGCGGGGTTTGGCTATGGCTACACCTTC.

The chain has TRBV7-2 and TRBJ2-2, with TRBD2 matching 9 bases. Germline loops: CDR1 SGHTA, CDR2 FQGNSA. The CDR3 consists of 18 residues. Unmatched junction bases numbered 15, after V lost 5 bases and J lost 5 bases. This CDR3 is CASSTRVAGARGTGELFF. The CDR3 nucleotides are TGTGCCAGCAGCACCCGGGTAGCGGGGGCCCGGGGGACCGGGGAGCTGTTTTTT.

The chain carries TRBV15 and TRBJ1-6; tentatively, D is TRBD1 (6 bases). The germline V gene encodes CDR1 LNHNV and CDR2 YYDKDF (reference sequence). Trimming took 3 bases from V and 7 from J, leaving 7 bases between them. This CDR3 region has 13 residues. The CDR3 DNA reads as TGTGCCACCAGCAGGGGGGCCAATTCACCCCTCCACTTT. This encodes CATSRGANSPLHF.

The chain carries TRBV6-1 and TRBJ2-1, with D possibly matching TRBD2 (6 bases). Trimming pared 1 base from V and 4 bases from J, leaving 8 bases between. The CDR3 contains 14 residues. Germline lookup yields CDR1 MNHNS and CDR2 SASEGT. Here the CDR3 DNA reads TGTGCCAGCAGTGAAGAGGGACTTTACAATGAGCAGTTCTTC. Its translation: CASSEEGLYNEQFF.

The rearrangement uses TRBV5-5 and TRBJ2-4; possible D gene TRBD2, 5 bases. This CDR3 is 15 amino acids long. Trimming shortened V by 1 base and J by 0 bases, and 8 bases separated the two germline ends. Germline loops: CDR1 SGHKS, CDR2 YYEKEE (reference sequence). The CDR3 reads CASSLSGIAKNIQYF. DNA for the CDR3: TGTGCCAGCAGCTTGTCGGGGATAGCCAAAAACATTCAGTACTTC.

The chain is built from TRBV6-2 or TRBV6-3 and TRBJ2-5; 10 nucleotides align to TRBD2. From germline, CDR1 is MNHEY and CDR2 SVGEGT. The CDR3 consists of 16 residues. The J segment lost 5 bases and the V segment lost 0 bases, leaving 6 bases of the junction unmatched. The CDR3 region is CASSYSAGGDWETQYF. CDR3 DNA: TGTGCCAGCAGTTACTCAGCGGGGGGGGACTGGGAGACCCAGTACTTC.

This clone was seen only a few times. The rearrangement joins TRBV7-3 to TRBJ1-5; no firm D call. The CDR3 covers 13 residues. Trimming stripped 2 bases from V and 5 bases from J, with 7 bases between. Germline CDR1 is SGHTA and CDR2 is FQGTGA. CDR3 protein: CASSLGPDQPQHF. CDR3 nucleotide sequence: TGTGCCAGCAGCTTAGGGCCGGATCAGCCCCAGCATTTT.

The gene calls are TRBV30 and TRBJ1-2, with D perhaps TRBD1 (5 bases). Germline V gives CDR1 GTSNPN, CDR2 SVGIG (reference sequence). V dropped 5 bases and J dropped 4 bases, with 14 bases sitting between them. This CDR3 contains 13 residues. The DNA of the CDR3 is TGTGCCTGGTATTTGCAGGGAATCTATGGCTACACCTTC. It is translated as CAWYLQGIYGYTF.

The chain is built from TRBV7-2 and TRBJ1-1, with no clear D. The germline V and J ends were trimmed by 5 bases and 5 bases, with 12 bases remaining between them. Germline lookup yields CDR1 SGHTA and CDR2 FQGNSA. This CDR3 spans 13 amino acids. The chain's CDR3 is CASSALRETEAFF. In DNA, the CDR3 is TGTGCCAGCAGCGCTCTCCGGGAAACTGAAGCTTTCTTT.

This sequence joins TRBV5-1 and TRBJ2-6, with TRBD1 matching 11 bases. The CDR3 contains 18 residues. The J segment lost 1 base and the V segment lost 0 bases, leaving 3 bases of the junction unmatched. Germline V lookup: CDR1 SGHRS, CDR2 YFSETQ. The CDR3 DNA reads as TGCGCCAGCAGCTTGGCCGGGACAGGGGGATCTGGGGCCAACGTCCTGACTTTC. Encoded protein: CASSLAGTGGSGANVLTF.

In this sample, this clone turned up once. The chain couples TRBV2 to TRBJ2-1; 9 bases map to TRBD2. The germline CDR1 and CDR2 sequences are SNHLY and FYNNEI. Germline trimming cut 2 bases from V and 6 bases from J; bases unmatched to any gene: 2. The CDR3 length is 14 residues. CDR3 sequence reads: CASSELAGFNEQFF. The CDR3 DNA is TGTGCCAGCAGTGAACTAGCGGGGTTCAATGAGCAGTTCTTC.

The chain couples TRBV7-9 to TRBJ2-4; D not resolved. The CDR3 is made up of 14 amino acids. V was shortened by 3 bases and J by 0 bases, with 6 bases between the two germline ends. From germline, CDR1 is SEHNR and CDR2 FQNEAQ (reference sequence). CDR3 sequence (DNA): TGTGCCAGCAGCTTGTCCCAAGCCAAAAACATTCAGTACTTC. Amino acid sequence: CASSLSQAKNIQYF.

This clone was counted only a few times. The rearrangement uses TRBV27 and TRBJ2-5, with TRBD1 as a possible D gene (5 bases). The CDR3 sequence is 14 residues long. Looked up from germline, CDR1 is MNHEY and CDR2 is SMNVEV (reference sequence). V was pared by 5 bases and J by 4 bases, with 14 bases between. Here the CDR3 reads CASSRAGIGETQYF. The CDR3 DNA sequence: TGTGCCAGCAGTCGAGCAGGGATTGGAGAGACCCAGTACTTC.

This chain uses TRBV29-1 with TRBJ1-2; tentatively, D is TRBD1 (6 bases). Germline CDR1 reads SQVTM; CDR2 reads ANQGSEA. V was pared by 4 bases and J by 5 bases, with 14 bases between. The CDR3 is made up of 13 amino acids. The CDR3 DNA is TGCAGCGTTGGAACCGGGACAAGATATGGCTACACCTTC. Its protein is CSVGTGTRYGYTF.